This T cell receptor (beta chain) was captured in a study of cytomegalovirus exposure and HLA in healthy donors. Notes on this clone: What it binds is not known.

The CDR3 has 16 amino acids. Germline-derived CDR1 and CDR2 are LGHNA and YNFKEQ. Trimming cost V 3 bases and J 9 bases; bases outside gene matches: 7. 60 Vbeta and 13 Jbeta primers were used in PCR. Sequenced by immunoSEQ multiplex PCR; TCRdb stores in-frame clones only, minus some. Of under 250,000 clones listed, 70% to 85% are singletons. Study outcomes and limitations: Excluded: some indistinguishable V segments such as TRBV6-2 and TRBV6-3. An apparent linkage of common viral pathogens to several of the most significant clusters emerged in a later analysis. The authors listed 150 to 200 TCR beta chains as cytomegalovirus-associated. Information on immune exposure was restricted to one variable (CMV serostatus).

Source material: PBMCs. The genes are TRBV4-2 and TRBJ2-1; 14 bases match TRBD2. The source is a man between 45 and 60 years old in good health and CMV-seronegative. The CDR3 nucleotides read TGTGCCAGCAGCCAGGCCGGGACTAGCGGGAGTATTGAGCAGTTCTTC. It codes for CASSQAGTSGSIEQFF.